This entry describes one T cell receptor beta chain. RNA was extracted with the RNeasy kit, and a quantity of roughly 0.5 to 1 ug was reverse transcribed using random hexamers. The immunoSEQ assay covered 54 Vbeta and 13 Jbeta segments for CDR3. TCRdb passed the immunoSEQ multiplex PCR reads through MiXCR, listing each CDR3 protein once. This table holds more than 250,000 distinct CDR3 sequences, 92% found once. This record belongs to a study of CD8 T cells in Susac syndrome. Sequenced sample: CD4+ T cells from PBMCs. This receptor was identified in a human donor with multiple sclerosis.

CDR3 nucleotides: TGTGCCAGCAGTCGGTCTCGAAGGGTCTCGTACAATGAGCAGTTCTTC. This sequence encodes CASSRSRRVSYNEQFF. The chain carries TRBV6-1 and TRBJ2-1, with D unclear. CDR3 size: 16 residues. Germline V lookup: CDR1 MNHNS, CDR2 SASEGT. V lost 5 bases and J lost 4, with 18 bases in between.